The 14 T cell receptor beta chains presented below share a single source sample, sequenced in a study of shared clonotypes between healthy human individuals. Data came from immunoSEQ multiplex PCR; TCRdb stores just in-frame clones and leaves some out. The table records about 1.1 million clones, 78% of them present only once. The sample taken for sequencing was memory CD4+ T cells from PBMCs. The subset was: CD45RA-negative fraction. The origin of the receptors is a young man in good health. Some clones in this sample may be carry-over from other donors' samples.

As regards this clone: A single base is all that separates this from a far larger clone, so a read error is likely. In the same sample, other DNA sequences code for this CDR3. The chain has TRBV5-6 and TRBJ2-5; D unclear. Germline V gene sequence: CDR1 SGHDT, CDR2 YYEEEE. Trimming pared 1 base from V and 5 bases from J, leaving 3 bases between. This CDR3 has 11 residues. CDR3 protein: CASSLSETQYF. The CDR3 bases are TGTGCCAGCAGCTTGTCGGAGACCCAGTACTTC.

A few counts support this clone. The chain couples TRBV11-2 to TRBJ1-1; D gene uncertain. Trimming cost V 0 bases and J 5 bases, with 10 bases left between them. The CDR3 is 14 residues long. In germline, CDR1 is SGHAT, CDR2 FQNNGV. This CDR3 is CASSLDRRSTEAFF. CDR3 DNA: TGTGCCAGCAGCTTAGACAGGCGCTCAACTGAAGCTTTCTTT.

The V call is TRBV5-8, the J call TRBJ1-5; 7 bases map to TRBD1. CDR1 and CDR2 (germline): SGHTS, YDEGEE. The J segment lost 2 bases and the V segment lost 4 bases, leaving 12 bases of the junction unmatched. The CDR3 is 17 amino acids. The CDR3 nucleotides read TGTGCCAGCAGCCGAGGGACAGATAGATATCGCAATCAGCCCCAGCATTTT. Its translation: CASSRGTDRYRNQPQHF.

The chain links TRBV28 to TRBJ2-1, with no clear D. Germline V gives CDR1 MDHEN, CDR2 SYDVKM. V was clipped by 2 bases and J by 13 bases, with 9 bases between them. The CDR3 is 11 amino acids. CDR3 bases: TGTGCCAGCAGTTTAACGGAGCACCAGTTCTTC. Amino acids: CASSLTEHQFF. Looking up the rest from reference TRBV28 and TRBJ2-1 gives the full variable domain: DVKVTQSSRYLVKRTGEKVFLECVQDMDHENMFWYRQDPGLGLRLIYFSYDVKMKEKGDIPEGYSVSREKKERFSLILESASTNQTSMYLCASSLTEHQFFGPGTRLTVL.

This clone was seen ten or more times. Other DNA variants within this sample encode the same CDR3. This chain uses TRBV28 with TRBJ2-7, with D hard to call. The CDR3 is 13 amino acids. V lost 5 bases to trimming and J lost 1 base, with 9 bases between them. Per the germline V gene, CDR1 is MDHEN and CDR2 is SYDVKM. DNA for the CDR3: TGTGCCAGCAGTGGAACAGCATCCTACGAGCAGTACTTC. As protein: CASSGTASYEQYF.

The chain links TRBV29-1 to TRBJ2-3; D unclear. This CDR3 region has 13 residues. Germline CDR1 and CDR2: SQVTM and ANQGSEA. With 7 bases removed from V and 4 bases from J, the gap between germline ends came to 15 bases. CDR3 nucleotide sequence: TGCAGCGCCATATACCAGATCGCAGATACGCAGTATTTT. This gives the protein CSAIYQIADTQYF.

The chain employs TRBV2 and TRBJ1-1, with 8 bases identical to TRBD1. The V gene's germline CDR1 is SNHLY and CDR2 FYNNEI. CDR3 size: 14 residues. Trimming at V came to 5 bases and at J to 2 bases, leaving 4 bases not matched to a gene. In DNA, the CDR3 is TGTGCCAGCAGTAAGCAGGGGGCCAACACTGAAGCTTTCTTT. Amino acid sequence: CASSKQGANTEAFF.

The CDR3, as DNA: TGTGCCAGCAGCTTGTCGGACAGGGAGAATCAGCCCCAGCATTTT. Translating it yields CASSLSDRENQPQHF. This chain links TRBV7-9 with TRBJ1-5; 8 nucleotides line up with TRBD1. CDR1 and CDR2 (germline): SEHNR, FQNEAQ (reference sequence). V lost 3 bases to trimming and J lost 4 bases; unmatched junction nucleotides: 5. The CDR3 contains 15 residues.

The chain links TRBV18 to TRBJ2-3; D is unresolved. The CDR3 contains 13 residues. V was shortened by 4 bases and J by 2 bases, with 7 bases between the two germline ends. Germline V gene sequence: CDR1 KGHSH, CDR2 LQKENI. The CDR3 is CASSREYTDTQYF. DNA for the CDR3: TGTGCCAGCTCACGAGAGTACACAGATACGCAGTATTTT.

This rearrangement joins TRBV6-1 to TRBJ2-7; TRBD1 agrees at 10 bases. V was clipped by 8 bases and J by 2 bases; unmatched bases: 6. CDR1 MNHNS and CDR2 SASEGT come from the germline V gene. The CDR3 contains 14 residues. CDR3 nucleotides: TGTGCCAGCTTGGGGACAGGGGTCACCTACGAGCAGTACTTC. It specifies CASLGTGVTYEQYF.

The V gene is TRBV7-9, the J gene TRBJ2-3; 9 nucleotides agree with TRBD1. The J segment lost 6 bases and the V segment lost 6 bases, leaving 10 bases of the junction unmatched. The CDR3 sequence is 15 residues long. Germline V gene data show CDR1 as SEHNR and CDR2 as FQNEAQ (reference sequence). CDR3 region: CASSFGTGFWDTQYF. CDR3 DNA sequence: TGTGCCAGCAGTTTTGGGACAGGGTTTTGGGATACGCAGTATTTT.

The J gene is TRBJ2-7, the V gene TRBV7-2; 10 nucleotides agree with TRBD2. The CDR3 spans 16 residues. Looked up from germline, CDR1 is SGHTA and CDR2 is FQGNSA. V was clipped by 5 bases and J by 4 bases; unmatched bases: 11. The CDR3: CASSPLRLAGVYEQYF. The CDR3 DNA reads TGTGCCAGCAGCCCCCTAAGGCTAGCGGGAGTTTACGAGCAGTACTTC.

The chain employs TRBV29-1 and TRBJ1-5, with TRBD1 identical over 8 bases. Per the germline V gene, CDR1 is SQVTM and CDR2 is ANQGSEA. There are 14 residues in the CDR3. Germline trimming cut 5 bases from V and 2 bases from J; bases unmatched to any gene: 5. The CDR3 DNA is TGCAGCGTTCTCTCAGGGGGCGGCAATCAGCCCCAGCATTTT. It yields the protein CSVLSGGGNQPQHF.

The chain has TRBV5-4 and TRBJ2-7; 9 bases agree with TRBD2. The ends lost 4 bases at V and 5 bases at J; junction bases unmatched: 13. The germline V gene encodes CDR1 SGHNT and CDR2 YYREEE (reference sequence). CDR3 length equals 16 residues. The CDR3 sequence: CASSPWGREGRDEQYF. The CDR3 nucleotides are TGTGCCAGCAGCCCCTGGGGGCGGGAGGGCCGGGACGAGCAGTACTTC.